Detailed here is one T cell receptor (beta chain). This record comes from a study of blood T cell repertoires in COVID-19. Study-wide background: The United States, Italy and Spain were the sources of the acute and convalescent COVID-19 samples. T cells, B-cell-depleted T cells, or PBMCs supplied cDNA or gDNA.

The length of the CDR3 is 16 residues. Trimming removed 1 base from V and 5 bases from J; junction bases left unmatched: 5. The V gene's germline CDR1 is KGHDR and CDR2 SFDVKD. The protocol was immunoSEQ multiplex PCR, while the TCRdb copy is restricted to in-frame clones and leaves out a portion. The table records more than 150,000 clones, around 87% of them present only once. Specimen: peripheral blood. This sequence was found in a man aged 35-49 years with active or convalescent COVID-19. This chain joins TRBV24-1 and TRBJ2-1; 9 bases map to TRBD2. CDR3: CATSDFRLAGHNEQFF. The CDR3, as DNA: TGTGCCACCAGTGATTTTCGTCTAGCGGGGCACAATGAGCAGTTCTTC.